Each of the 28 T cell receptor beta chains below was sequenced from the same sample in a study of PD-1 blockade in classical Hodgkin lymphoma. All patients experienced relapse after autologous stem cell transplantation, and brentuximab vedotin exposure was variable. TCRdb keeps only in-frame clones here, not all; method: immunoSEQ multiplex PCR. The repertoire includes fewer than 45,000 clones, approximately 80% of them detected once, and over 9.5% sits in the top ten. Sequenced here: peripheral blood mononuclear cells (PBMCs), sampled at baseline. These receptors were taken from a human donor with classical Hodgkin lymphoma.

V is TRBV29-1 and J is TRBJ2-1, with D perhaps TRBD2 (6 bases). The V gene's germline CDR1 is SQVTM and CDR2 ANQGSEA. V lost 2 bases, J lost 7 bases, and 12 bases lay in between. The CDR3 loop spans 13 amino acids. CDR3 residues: CSVETGRQNEQFF. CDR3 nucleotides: TGCAGCGTTGAAACGGGGAGGCAGAATGAGCAGTTCTTC.

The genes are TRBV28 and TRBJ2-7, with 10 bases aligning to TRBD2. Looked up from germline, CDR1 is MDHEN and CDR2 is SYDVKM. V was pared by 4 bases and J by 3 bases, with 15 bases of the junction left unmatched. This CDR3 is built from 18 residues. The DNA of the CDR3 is TGTGCCAGCAGTTCTCCCCCTGGTCGGCTAGCGGGGGTCTACGAGCAGTACTTC. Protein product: CASSSPPGRLAGVYEQYF. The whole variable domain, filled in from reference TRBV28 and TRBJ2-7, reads DVKVTQSSRYLVKRTGEKVFLECVQDMDHENMFWYRQDPGLGLRLIYFSYDVKMKEKGDIPEGYSVSREKKERFSLILESASTNQTSMYLCASSSPPGRLAGVYEQYFGPGTRLTVT.

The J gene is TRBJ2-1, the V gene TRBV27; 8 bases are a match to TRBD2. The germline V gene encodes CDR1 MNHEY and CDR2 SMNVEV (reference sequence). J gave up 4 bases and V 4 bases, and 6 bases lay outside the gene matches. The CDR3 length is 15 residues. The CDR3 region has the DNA TGTGCCAGCAGTTGGGCGGGAGGACCTTACAATGAGCAGTTCTTC. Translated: CASSWAGGPYNEQFF.

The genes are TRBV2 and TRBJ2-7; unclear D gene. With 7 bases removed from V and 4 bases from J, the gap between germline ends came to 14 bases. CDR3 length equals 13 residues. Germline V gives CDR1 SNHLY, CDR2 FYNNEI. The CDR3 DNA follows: TGTGCCAGCACAGGCGGCCTTTATTACGAGCAGTACTTC. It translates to CASTGGLYYEQYF.

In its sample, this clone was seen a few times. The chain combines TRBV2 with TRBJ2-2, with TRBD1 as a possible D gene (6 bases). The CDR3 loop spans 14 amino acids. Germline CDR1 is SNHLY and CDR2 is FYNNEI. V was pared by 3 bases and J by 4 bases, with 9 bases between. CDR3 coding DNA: TGTGCCAGCAGTGAGTGGACAGCCACCGGGGAGCTGTTTTTT. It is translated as CASSEWTATGELFF.

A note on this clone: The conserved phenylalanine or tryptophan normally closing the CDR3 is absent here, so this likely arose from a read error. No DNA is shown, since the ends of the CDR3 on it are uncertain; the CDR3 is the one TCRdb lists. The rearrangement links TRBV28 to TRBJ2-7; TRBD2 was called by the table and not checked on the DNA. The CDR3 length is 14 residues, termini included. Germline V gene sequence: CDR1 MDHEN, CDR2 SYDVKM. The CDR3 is CASSFRAGGYSPSL.

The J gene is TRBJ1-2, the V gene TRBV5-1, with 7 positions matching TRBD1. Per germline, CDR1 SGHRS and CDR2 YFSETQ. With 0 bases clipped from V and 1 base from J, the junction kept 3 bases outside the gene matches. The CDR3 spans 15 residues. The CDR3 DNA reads TGCGCCAGCAGCTTGGCAGGGGGGGTTAACTATGGCTACACCTTC. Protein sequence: CASSLAGGVNYGYTF.

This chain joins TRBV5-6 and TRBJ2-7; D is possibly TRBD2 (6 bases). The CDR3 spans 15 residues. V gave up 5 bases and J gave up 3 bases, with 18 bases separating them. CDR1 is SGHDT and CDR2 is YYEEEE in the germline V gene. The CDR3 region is CASSSGPMGGYEQYF. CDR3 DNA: TGTGCCAGCAGTTCCGGCCCTATGGGGGGCTACGAGCAGTACTTC.

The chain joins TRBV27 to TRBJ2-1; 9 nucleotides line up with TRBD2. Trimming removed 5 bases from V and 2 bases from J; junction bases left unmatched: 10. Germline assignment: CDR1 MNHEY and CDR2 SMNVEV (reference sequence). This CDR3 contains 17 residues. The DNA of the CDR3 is TGTGCCAGCAGTCCGGAAGGTAGCGGGAGCCCCTACAATGAGCAGTTCTTC. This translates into CASSPEGSGSPYNEQFF.

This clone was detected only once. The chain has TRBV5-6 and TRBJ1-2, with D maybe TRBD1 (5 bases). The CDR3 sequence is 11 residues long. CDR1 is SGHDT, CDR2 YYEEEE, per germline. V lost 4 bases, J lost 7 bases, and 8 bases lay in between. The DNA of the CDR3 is TGTGCCAGCAGCCGGGACCTTGGCTACACCTTC. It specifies CASSRDLGYTF.

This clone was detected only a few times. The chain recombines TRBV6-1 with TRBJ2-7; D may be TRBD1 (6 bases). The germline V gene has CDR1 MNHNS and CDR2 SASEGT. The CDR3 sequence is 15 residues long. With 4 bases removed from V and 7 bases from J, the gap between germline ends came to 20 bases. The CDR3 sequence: CASSASGVLSREQYF. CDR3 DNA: TGTGCCAGCAGTGCCTCAGGGGTTCTTTCGAGGGAGCAGTACTTC.

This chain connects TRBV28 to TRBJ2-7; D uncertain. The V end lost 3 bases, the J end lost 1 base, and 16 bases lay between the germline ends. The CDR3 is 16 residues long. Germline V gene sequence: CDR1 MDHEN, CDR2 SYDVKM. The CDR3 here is CASSFSNLGRSYEQYF. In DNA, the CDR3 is TGTGCCAGCAGTTTCTCCAATCTCGGCAGGTCCTACGAGCAGTACTTC.

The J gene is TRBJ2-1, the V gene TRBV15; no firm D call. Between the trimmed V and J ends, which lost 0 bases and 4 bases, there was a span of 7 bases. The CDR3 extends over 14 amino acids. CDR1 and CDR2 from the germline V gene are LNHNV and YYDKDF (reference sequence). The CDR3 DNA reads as TGTGCCACCAGCAGAGAGCTCCAATACAATGAGCAGTTCTTC. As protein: CATSRELQYNEQFF.

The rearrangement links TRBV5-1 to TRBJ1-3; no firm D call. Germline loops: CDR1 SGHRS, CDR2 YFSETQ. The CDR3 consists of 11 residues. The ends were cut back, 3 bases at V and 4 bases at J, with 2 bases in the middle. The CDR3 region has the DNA TGCGCCAGCAGCTCAGGAAACACCATATATTTT. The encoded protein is CASSSGNTIYF. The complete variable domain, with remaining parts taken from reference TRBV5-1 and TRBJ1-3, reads KAGVTQTPRYLIKTRGQQVTLSCSPISGHRSVSWYQQTPGQGLQFLFEYFSETQRNKGNFPGRFSGRQFSNSRSEMNVSTLELGDSALYLCASSSGNTIYFGEGSWLTVV.

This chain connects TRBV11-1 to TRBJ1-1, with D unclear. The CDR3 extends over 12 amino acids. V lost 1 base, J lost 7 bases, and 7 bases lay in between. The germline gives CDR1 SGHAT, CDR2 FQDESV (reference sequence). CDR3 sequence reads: CASSLDRIEAFF. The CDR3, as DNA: TGTGCCAGCAGCTTAGATAGAATTGAAGCTTTCTTT.

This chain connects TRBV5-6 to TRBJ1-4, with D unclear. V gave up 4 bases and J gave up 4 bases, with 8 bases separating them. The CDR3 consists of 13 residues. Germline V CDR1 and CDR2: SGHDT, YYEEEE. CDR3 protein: CASSTRDNEKLFF. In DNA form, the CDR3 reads TGTGCCAGCAGCACCCGGGATAATGAAAAACTGTTTTTT.

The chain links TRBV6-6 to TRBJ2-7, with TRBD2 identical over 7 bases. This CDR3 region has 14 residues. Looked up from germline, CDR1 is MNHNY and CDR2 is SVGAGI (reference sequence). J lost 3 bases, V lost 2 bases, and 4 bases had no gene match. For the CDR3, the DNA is TGTGCCAGCAGTTACGCGGGAGCCAACTACGAGCAGTACTTC. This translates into CASSYAGANYEQYF.

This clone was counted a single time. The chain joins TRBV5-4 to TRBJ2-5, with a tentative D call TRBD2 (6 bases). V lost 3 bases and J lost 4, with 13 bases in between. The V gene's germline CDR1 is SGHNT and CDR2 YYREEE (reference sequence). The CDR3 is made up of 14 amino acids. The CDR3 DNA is TGTGCCAGCAGCTCAAAAATGGGGGGAGAGACCCAGTACTTC. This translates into CASSSKMGGETQYF.

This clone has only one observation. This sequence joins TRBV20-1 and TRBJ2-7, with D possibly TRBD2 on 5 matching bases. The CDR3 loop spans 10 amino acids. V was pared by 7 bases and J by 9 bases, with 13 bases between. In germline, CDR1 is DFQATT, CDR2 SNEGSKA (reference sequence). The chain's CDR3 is CSVKEDAQYF. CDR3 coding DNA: TGCAGTGTTAAGGAGGACGCGCAGTACTTC.

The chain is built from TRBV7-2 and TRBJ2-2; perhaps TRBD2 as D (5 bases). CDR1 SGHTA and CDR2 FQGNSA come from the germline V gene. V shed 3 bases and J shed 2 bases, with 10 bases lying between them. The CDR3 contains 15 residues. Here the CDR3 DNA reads TGTGCCAGCAGCTTCTTTAGCGTAAACACCGGGGAGCTGTTTTTT. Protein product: CASSFFSVNTGELFF.

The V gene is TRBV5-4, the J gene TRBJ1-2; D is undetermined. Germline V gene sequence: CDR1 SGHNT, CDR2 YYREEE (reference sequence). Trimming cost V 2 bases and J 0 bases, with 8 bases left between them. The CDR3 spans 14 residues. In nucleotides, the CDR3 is TGTGCCAGCAGCTTAGTGGGTACTAACTATGGCTACACCTTC. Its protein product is CASSLVGTNYGYTF. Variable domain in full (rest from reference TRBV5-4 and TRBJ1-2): ETGVTQSPTHLIKTRGQQVTLRCSSQSGHNTVSWYQQALGQGPQFIFQYYREEENGRGNFPPRFSGLQFPNYSSELNVNALELDDSALYLCASSLVGTNYGYTFGSGTRLTVV.

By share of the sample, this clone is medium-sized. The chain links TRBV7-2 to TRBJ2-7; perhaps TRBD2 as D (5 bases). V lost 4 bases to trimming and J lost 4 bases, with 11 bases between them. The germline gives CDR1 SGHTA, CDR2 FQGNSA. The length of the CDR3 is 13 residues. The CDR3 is CASSYGLIYEQYF. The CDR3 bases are TGTGCCAGCAGCTACGGACTCATTTACGAGCAGTACTTC.

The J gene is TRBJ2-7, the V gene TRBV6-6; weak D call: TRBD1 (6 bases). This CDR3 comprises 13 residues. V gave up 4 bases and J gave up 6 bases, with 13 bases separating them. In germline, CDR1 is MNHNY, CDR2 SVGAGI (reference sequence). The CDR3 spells CASSSRDISEQYF. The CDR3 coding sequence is TGTGCCAGCAGTTCTCGGGACATCTCCGAGCAGTACTTC.

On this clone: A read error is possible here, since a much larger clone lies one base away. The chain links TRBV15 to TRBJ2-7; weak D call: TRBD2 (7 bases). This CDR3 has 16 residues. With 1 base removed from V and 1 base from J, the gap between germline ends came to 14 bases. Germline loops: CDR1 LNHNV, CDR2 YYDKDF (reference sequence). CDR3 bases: TGTGCCACCAGCAGAGGAGGGGGGGGAGGGTCCTACGAGCAGTACTTC. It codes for CATSRGGGGGSYEQYF.

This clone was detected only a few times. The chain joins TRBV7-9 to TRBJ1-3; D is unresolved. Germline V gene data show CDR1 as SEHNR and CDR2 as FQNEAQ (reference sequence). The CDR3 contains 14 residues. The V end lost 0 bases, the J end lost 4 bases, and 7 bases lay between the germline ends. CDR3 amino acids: CASSLAEGGNTIYF. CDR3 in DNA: TGTGCCAGCAGCTTAGCGGAGGGAGGAAACACCATATATTTT. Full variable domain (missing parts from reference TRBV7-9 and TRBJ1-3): DTGVSQNPRHKITKRGQNVTFRCDPISEHNRLYWYRQTLGQGPEFLTYFQNEAQLEKSRLLSDRFSAERPKGSFSTLEIQRTEQGDSAMYLCASSLAEGGNTIYFGEGSWLTVV.

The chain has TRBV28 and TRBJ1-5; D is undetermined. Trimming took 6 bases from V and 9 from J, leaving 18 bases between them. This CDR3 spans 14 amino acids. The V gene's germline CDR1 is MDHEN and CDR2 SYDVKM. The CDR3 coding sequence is TGTGCCAGCAGCTCCCGCCAAGCGTATCCGCCCCAGCATTTT. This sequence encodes CASSSRQAYPPQHF.

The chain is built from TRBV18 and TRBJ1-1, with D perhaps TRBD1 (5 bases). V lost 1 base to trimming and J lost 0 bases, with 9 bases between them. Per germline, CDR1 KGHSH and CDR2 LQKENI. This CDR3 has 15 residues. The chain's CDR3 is CASSPRWGVNTEAFF. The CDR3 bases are TGTGCCAGCTCACCACGGTGGGGGGTGAACACTGAAGCTTTCTTT.

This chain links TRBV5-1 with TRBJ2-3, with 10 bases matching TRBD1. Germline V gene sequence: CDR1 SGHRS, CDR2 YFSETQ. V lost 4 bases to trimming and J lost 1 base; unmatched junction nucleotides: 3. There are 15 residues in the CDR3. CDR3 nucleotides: TGCGCCAGCAGCCTGACAGGGGGCGGCACAGATACGCAGTATTTT. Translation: CASSLTGGGTDTQYF.